One and the same sample provided the 27 T cell receptor beta chains below, sequenced in a study of blood T cell repertoires in COVID-19. Sequenced by immunoSEQ multiplex PCR; TCRdb stores in-frame clones only, minus some. Found here are about 170,000 clones, about four fifths of them singletons; the top ten hold roughly 2%. Sequences were obtained from peripheral blood. These receptors came from a woman of 80 years or more with acute or convalescent COVID-19.

This rearrangement joins TRBV6-5 to TRBJ1-1, with 10 bases identical to TRBD1. Germline V gene data show CDR1 as MNHEY and CDR2 as SVGAGI. The CDR3 is made up of 15 amino acids. The junction had 9 bases not matched to a gene; V was cut back by 10 bases and J by 1 base. The DNA for the CDR3 is TGTGCCAACCGGGACAGGGGTCGTGAGAACACTGAAGCTTTCTTT. Encoded protein: CANRDRGRENTEAFF.

This chain uses TRBV30 with TRBJ1-6, with D hard to call. With 4 bases removed from V and 10 bases from J, the gap between germline ends came to 20 bases. The V gene's germline CDR1 is GTSNPN and CDR2 SVGIG (reference sequence). The CDR3 extends over 15 amino acids. The CDR3 DNA reads as TGTGCCTGGACTCGAAGCCCTACAGTTGGCTCACCCCTCCACTTT. It specifies CAWTRSPTVGSPLHF.

This clone was seen more than once but under ten times. V usage is TRBV24-1 and J usage is TRBJ2-2, with 7 bases matching TRBD1. Trimming removed 4 bases from V and 2 bases from J; junction bases left unmatched: 6. CDR1 is KGHDR and CDR2 is SFDVKD in the germline V gene. CDR3 length equals 16 residues. This CDR3 reads CATSDHRDSNTGELFF. CDR3 nucleotides: TGTGCCACCAGTGACCACCGGGACAGCAACACCGGGGAGCTGTTTTTT.

The chain couples TRBV27 to TRBJ2-1; the match to TRBD2 covers 11 bases. This CDR3 is built from 14 residues. Per germline, CDR1 MNHEY and CDR2 SMNVEV (reference sequence). V gave up 3 bases and J gave up 13 bases; unmatched junction bases: 8. This CDR3 reads CASSLITSGGKQFF. CDR3 DNA sequence: TGTGCCAGCAGTTTGATAACTAGCGGGGGTAAACAGTTCTTC.

Notes on this clone: This sample also contains other DNA sequences that code for the same CDR3. J is TRBJ2-5 and V is TRBV7-9; D is ambiguous. The CDR3 spans 11 residues. Trimming took off 5 bases at V and 4 bases at J, with 5 bases between the two ends. From germline, CDR1 is SEHNR and CDR2 FQNEAQ (reference sequence). Here the CDR3 DNA reads TGTGCCAGCAGCCCCGGAGAGACCCAGTACTTC. Amino acid sequence: CASSPGETQYF.

The CDR3 bases are TGTGCCAGCAGCAAAGGCAGGACAGGGTCCTGCAATCAGCCCCAGCATTTT. This sequence encodes CASSKGRTGSCNQPQHF. The chain combines TRBV21-1 with TRBJ1-5; the DNA was not compared with TRBD1, the D call given in the table. TRBV21-1 represents a pseudogene. The CDR3 runs to 17 residues.

V usage is TRBV5-1 and J usage is TRBJ1-6, with 7 bases aligning to TRBD1. The CDR3 loop spans 15 amino acids. The germline V gene encodes CDR1 SGHRS and CDR2 YFSETQ. Trimming removed 3 bases from V and 5 bases from J; junction bases left unmatched: 5. This chain's CDR3 is CASSWVDRNNSPLHF. In nucleotides, the CDR3 is TGCGCCAGCAGCTGGGTGGACAGGAATAATTCACCCCTCCACTTT.

The chain uses TRBV3-1 (or the pseudogene TRBV3-2) and TRBJ1-4; unclear D gene. The CDR3 totals 16 residues. From germline, CDR1 is LGHDT and CDR2 YNNKEL (reference sequence). Trimming left V 5 bases short and J 3 bases short, with 16 bases between. The CDR3 nucleotides read TGTGCCAGCAGCGACTTCACCGTGATGGCTAATGAAAAACTGTTTTTT. Protein sequence: CASSDFTVMANEKLFF.

This chain joins TRBV12-5 and TRBJ2-1; TRBD2 agrees at 7 bases. The CDR3 runs 17 residues. The trim removed 1 base at V and 0 bases at J, leaving 6 bases unmatched. Germline CDR1 LGHNT, CDR2 FRNRAP. DNA of the CDR3: TGTGCTAGTGGTTTGGACCCTAGCGGTAGCTCCTACAATGAGCAGTTCTTC. Its protein product is CASGLDPSGSSYNEQFF.

J is TRBJ1-6 and V is TRBV14, with a tentative D call TRBD1 (5 bases). CDR1 is SGHDN, CDR2 FVKESK, per germline. CDR3 size: 15 residues. The V end lost 4 bases, the J end lost 7 bases, and 14 bases lay between the germline ends. CDR3 sequence reads: CASSLGGRGNSPLHF. CDR3 coding DNA: TGTGCCAGCAGCCTGGGGGGTCGGGGAAATTCACCCCTCCACTTT.

The gene calls are TRBV30 and TRBJ2-2; D perhaps matches TRBD2 (5 bases). Germline loops: CDR1 GTSNPN, CDR2 SVGIG (reference sequence). V was pared by 6 bases and J by 0 bases, with 8 bases between. The CDR3 length is 13 residues. CDR3: CACQRTNTGELFF. The CDR3 DNA is TGTGCCTGCCAGCGGACGAACACCGGGGAGCTGTTTTTT.

V and J are TRBV11-3 and TRBJ2-1; D gene uncertain. CDR1 and CDR2 (germline): SGHNT, YENEEA. V dropped 1 base and J dropped 2 bases, with 6 bases sitting between them. This CDR3 is 14 amino acids long. The CDR3 region has the DNA TGTGCCAGCAGCTTAGCGCCAGCCTACAATGAGCAGTTCTTC. Translation: CASSLAPAYNEQFF.

The chain joins TRBV4-3 to TRBJ1-3; D unclear. Germline loops: CDR1 LGHNA, CDR2 YSLEER. The germline V and J ends were trimmed by 1 base and 4 bases, with 5 bases remaining between them. This CDR3 has 13 residues. DNA of the CDR3: TGCGCCAGCAGCCAAGCGGGAGGAAACACCATATATTTT. Residues: CASSQAGGNTIYF.

The rearrangement links TRBV6-2 or TRBV6-3 to TRBJ2-5; TRBD1 matches at 7 bases. The CDR3 spans 20 residues. V lost 4 bases and J lost 5; bases outside the gene matches: 25. Germline values: CDR1 MNHEY, CDR2 SVGEGT. The CDR3 DNA reads as TGTGCCAGCAGTTCTAGTAGGACAGGCGCAAAGGACTTGCCCCGGGAGACCCAGTACTTC. This codes for CASSSSRTGAKDLPRETQYF.

The chain employs TRBV9 and TRBJ2-3; D might be TRBD2 (6 bases). The CDR3 extends over 14 amino acids. Trimming shortened V by 6 bases and J by 2 bases, and 13 bases separated the two germline ends. Per germline, CDR1 SGDLS and CDR2 YYNGEE. The CDR3 DNA reads as TGTGCCAGCATAGCGGCTCTGACCACAGATACGCAGTATTTT. It specifies CASIAALTTDTQYF. Variable domain in full (rest from reference TRBV9 and TRBJ2-3): DSGVTQTPKHLITATGQRVTLRCSPRSGDLSVYWYQQSLDQGLQFLIQYYNGEERAKGNILERFSAQQFPDLHSELNLSSLELGDSALYFCASIAALTTDTQYFGPGTRLTVL.

The V gene is TRBV6-5, the J gene TRBJ2-7; D is ambiguous. The CDR3 is made up of 11 amino acids. CDR1 MNHEY and CDR2 SVGAGI come from the germline V gene. V dropped 2 bases and J dropped 7 bases, with 6 bases sitting between them. The CDR3 DNA sequence: TGTGCCAGCAGTTACAAGCGAGAGCAGTACTTC. Amino acids: CASSYKREQYF.

The V and J genes are TRBV28 and TRBJ1-6; D is ambiguous. This CDR3 is 18 amino acids long. Trimming removed 8 bases at V and 0 bases at J, with 20 bases between. Germline loops: CDR1 MDHEN, CDR2 SYDVKM. The DNA for the CDR3 is TGTGCCAGCCGACCATTAGGGATGGGGAGCTCCTATAATTCACCCCTCCACTTT. This gives the protein CASRPLGMGSSYNSPLHF.

The chain has TRBV15 and TRBJ1-1, with no clear D. Per germline, CDR1 LNHNV and CDR2 YYDKDF (reference sequence). Between the trimmed V and J ends, which lost 0 bases and 2 bases, there was a span of 13 bases. The CDR3 extends over 16 amino acids. CDR3 loop: CATSRDRSGSNTEAFF. The DNA for the CDR3 is TGTGCCACCAGCAGAGATAGGAGCGGGTCCAACACTGAAGCTTTCTTT.

This clone has just one count. Here the CDR3 DNA reads TGTGCCAGCAGTTACGGGACAGCCTCTGGGGCCAACGTCCTGACTTTC. Its translation: CASSYGTASGANVLTF. This chain links TRBV6-2 or TRBV6-3 with TRBJ2-6; 7 nucleotides align to TRBD1. The CDR3 extends over 16 amino acids. The trim removed 2 bases at V and 0 bases at J, leaving 1 base unmatched. The germline gives CDR1 MNHEY, CDR2 SVGEGT.

The chain uses TRBV7-2 and TRBJ2-1; TRBD2 might be the D (6 bases). This CDR3 has 12 residues. Trimming cost V 1 base and J 8 bases, with 6 bases left between them. Germline lookup yields CDR1 SGHTA and CDR2 FQGNSA. The CDR3 sequence is CASSLGRDEQFF. CDR3 bases: TGTGCCAGCAGCTTAGGGAGGGATGAGCAGTTCTTC.

This clone was found once. DNA for the CDR3: TGCGCCAGCAGCTTGGAATCGACAGGGGCCTACGAGCAGTACTTC. As protein: CASSLESTGAYEQYF. The chain employs TRBV5-1 and TRBJ2-7; 8 nucleotides match TRBD1. The germline gives CDR1 SGHRS, CDR2 YFSETQ. Trimming took 0 bases from V and 2 from J; bases not matched to a gene: 4. The CDR3 sequence is 15 residues long.

The chain couples TRBV6-2 or TRBV6-3 to TRBJ1-6; no clear D. Trimming removed 2 bases at V and 12 bases at J, with 11 bases between. CDR3 size: 13 residues. Germline loops: CDR1 MNHEY, CDR2 SVGEGT. The CDR3 reads CASSYGQALPLHF. The CDR3 DNA reads as TGTGCCAGCAGTTACGGGCAGGCCCTACCCCTCCACTTT.

For the CDR3, the DNA is TGTGCCAGCAGCTTGGCCGGAGGGGCTGCGAACACCGGGGAGCTGTTTTTT. Encoded protein: CASSLAGGAANTGELFF. V is TRBV5-5 and J is TRBJ2-2; possibly TRBD2 for D (6 bases). The germline V gene has CDR1 SGHKS and CDR2 YYEKEE (reference sequence). This CDR3 has 17 amino acids. V was shortened by 0 bases and J by 0 bases, with 12 bases between the two germline ends.

V and J are TRBV12-3 or TRBV12-4 and TRBJ2-1, with 7 bases that match TRBD2. After removal of 5 bases from V and 9 bases from J, the junction contained 4 bases not matched to a gene. The CDR3 has 12 residues. This CDR3 is CASSTGLPEQFF. The CDR3 DNA reads as TGTGCCAGCAGTACGGGACTACCTGAGCAGTTCTTC.

This sequence joins TRBV4-3 and TRBJ2-3; 10 bases agree with TRBD2. Trimming removed 0 bases from V and 11 bases from J; junction bases left unmatched: 14. The CDR3 length is 17 residues. Germline values: CDR1 LGHNA, CDR2 YSLEER. CDR3 region: CASSQEIAASGSPVQYF. CDR3 bases: TGCGCCAGCAGCCAAGAGATTGCGGCTAGCGGGAGCCCGGTGCAGTATTTT.

This chain joins TRBV19 and TRBJ2-3, with TRBD1 identical over 8 bases. The length of the CDR3 is 16 residues. Germline V CDR1 and CDR2: LNHDA, SQIVND (reference sequence). J gave up 8 bases and V 3 bases, and 13 bases lay outside the gene matches. The CDR3 DNA is TGTGCCAGTAGTATTGGCACAGGGGGAAAGAGTGGTACGCAGTATTTT. It is translated as CASSIGTGGKSGTQYF. The full variable domain, with the rest looked up from reference TRBV19 and TRBJ2-3, is DGGITQSPKYLFRKEGQNVTLSCEQNLNHDAMYWYRQDPGQGLRLIYYSQIVNDFQKGDIAEGYSVSREKKESFPLTVTSAQKNPTAFYLCASSIGTGGKSGTQYFGPGTRLTVL.

The CDR3 DNA follows: TGTGCCTCCCTCCCCCTGGGACAGGCGAACACCGGGGAGCTGTTTTTT. Protein sequence: CASLPLGQANTGELFF. The chain combines TRBV19 with TRBJ2-2; TRBD1 matches at 8 bases. The germline V gene has CDR1 LNHDA and CDR2 SQIVND (reference sequence). Trimming at V came to 11 bases and at J to 0 bases, leaving 11 bases not matched to a gene. The CDR3 length is 16 residues.